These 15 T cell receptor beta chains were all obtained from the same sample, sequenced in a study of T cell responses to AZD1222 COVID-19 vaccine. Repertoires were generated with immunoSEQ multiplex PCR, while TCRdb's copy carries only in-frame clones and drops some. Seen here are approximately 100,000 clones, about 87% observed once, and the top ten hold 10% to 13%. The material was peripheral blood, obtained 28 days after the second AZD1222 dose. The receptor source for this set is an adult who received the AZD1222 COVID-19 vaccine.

The CDR3 spells CASSAKTGFEAFF. The DNA for the CDR3 is TGTGCCAGCTCCGCCAAAACAGGGTTCGAAGCTTTCTTT. The rearrangement joins TRBV18 to TRBJ1-1, with D perhaps TRBD1 (6 bases). The germline V gene encodes CDR1 KGHSH and CDR2 LQKENI. The CDR3 contains 13 residues. V was clipped by 6 bases and J by 8 bases, with 16 bases between them. The variable domain in full, with the rest retrieved from reference TRBV18 and TRBJ1-1, is NAGVMQNPRHLVRRRGQEARLRCSPMKGHSHVYWYRQLPEEGLKFMVYLQKENIIDESGMPKERFSAEFPKEGPSILRIQQVVRGDSAAYFCASSAKTGFEAFFGQGTRLTVV.

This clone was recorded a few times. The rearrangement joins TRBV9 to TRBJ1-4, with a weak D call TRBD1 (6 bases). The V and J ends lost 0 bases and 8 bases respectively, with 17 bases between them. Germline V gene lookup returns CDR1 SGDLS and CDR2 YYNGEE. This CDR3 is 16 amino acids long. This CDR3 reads CASSVGGQGLWEKLFF. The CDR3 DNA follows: TGTGCCAGCAGCGTAGGGGGGCAGGGGCTGTGGGAAAAACTGTTTTTT.

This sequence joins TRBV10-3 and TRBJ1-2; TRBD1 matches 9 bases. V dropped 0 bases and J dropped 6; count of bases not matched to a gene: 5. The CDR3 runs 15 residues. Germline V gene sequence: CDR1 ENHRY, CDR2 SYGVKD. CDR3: CAISESGQGRDGYTF. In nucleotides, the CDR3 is TGTGCCATCAGTGAGTCAGGACAGGGGCGAGATGGCTACACCTTC.

The CDR3 is CASSISRGATYGYTF. CDR3 sequence (DNA): TGTGCCAGTAGTATATCGAGGGGCGCGACGTATGGCTACACCTTC. The chain couples TRBV19 to TRBJ1-2; TRBD1 is a possible D gene (5 bases). CDR3 length equals 15 residues. CDR1 is LNHDA and CDR2 is SQIVND in the germline V gene (reference sequence). The V end was cut by 2 bases, the J end by 5 bases, with 15 bases between.

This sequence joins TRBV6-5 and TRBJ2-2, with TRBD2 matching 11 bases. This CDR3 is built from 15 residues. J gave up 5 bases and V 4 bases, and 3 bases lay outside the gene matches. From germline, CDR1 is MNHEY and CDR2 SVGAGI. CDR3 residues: CASSLTSGVTGELFF. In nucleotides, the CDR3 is TGTGCCAGCAGTTTGACTAGCGGGGTTACCGGGGAGCTGTTTTTT.

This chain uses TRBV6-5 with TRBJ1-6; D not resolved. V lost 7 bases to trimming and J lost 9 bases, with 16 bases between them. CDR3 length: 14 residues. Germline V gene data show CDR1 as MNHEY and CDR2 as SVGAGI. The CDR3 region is CASTKLEDPSPLHF. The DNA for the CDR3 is TGTGCCAGCACCAAACTTGAGGACCCTTCACCCCTCCACTTT.

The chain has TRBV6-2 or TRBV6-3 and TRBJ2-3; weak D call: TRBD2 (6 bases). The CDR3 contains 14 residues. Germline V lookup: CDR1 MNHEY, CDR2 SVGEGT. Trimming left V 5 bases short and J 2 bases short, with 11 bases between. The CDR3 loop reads CASSQGLPTDTQYF. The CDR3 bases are TGTGCCAGCAGTCAAGGACTACCCACAGATACGCAGTATTTT.

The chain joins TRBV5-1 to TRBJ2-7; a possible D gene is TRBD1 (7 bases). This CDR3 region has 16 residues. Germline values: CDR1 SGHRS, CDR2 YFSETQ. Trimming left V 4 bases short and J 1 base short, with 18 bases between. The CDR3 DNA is TGCGCCAGCAGCGACGAAAGGGGGGACAGATCCTACGAGCAGTACTTC. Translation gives CASSDERGDRSYEQYF.

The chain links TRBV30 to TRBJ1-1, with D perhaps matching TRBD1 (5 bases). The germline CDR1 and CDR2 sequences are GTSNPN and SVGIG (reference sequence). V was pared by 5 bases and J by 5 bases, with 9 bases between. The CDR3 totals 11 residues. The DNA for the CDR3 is TGTGCCTGGGGGGCGGGGACTGAAGCTTTCTTT. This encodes CAWGAGTEAFF. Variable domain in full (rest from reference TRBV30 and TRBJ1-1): SQTIHQWPATLVQPVGSPLSLECTVEGTSNPNLYWYRQAAGRGLQLLFYSVGIGQISSEVPQNLSASRPQDRQFILSSKKLLLSDSGFYLCAWGAGTEAFFGQGTRLTVV.

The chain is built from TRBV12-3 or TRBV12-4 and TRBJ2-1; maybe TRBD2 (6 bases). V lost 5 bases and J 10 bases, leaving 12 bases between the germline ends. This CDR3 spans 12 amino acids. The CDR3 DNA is TGTGCCAGCAGTCCAGGGAGGAGGGAGCAGTTCTTC. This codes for CASSPGRREQFF.

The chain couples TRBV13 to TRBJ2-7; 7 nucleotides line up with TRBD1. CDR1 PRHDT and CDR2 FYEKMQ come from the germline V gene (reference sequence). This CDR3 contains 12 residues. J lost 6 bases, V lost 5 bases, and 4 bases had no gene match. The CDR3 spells CASSEQGPEQYF. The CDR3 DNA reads TGTGCCAGCAGCGAACAGGGGCCCGAGCAGTACTTC.

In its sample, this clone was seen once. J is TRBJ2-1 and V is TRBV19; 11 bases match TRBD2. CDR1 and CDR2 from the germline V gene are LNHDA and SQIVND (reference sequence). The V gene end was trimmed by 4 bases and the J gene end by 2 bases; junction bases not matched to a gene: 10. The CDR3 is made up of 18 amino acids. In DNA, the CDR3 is TGTGCCAGTAGTAACCACCCTACTAGCGGGAGAACCTACAATGAGCAGTTCTTC. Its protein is CASSNHPTSGRTYNEQFF.

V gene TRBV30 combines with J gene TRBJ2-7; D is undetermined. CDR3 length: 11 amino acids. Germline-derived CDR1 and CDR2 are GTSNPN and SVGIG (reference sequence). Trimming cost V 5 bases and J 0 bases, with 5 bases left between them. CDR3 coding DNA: TGTGCCTGGGGCAGCTCCTACGAGCAGTACTTC. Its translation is CAWGSSYEQYF.

CDR3 coding DNA: TGCGCCAGCAGCGAAAACAGGGACCTTACCGCCTATGGCTACACCTTC. This codes for CASSENRDLTAYGYTF. V is TRBV10-2 and J is TRBJ1-2; tentative D call: TRBD1 (6 bases). Germline CDR1 reads WSHSY; CDR2 reads SAAADI. The CDR3 contains 16 residues. The V gene lost 6 bases and the J gene lost 4 bases, with 21 bases spanning the gap.

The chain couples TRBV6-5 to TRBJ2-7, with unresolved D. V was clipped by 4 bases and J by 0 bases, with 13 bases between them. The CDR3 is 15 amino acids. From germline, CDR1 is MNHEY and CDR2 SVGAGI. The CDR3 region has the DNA TGTGCCAGCAGTTCCCCGGTAAGGAGCTCCTACGAGCAGTACTTC. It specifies CASSSPVRSSYEQYF.